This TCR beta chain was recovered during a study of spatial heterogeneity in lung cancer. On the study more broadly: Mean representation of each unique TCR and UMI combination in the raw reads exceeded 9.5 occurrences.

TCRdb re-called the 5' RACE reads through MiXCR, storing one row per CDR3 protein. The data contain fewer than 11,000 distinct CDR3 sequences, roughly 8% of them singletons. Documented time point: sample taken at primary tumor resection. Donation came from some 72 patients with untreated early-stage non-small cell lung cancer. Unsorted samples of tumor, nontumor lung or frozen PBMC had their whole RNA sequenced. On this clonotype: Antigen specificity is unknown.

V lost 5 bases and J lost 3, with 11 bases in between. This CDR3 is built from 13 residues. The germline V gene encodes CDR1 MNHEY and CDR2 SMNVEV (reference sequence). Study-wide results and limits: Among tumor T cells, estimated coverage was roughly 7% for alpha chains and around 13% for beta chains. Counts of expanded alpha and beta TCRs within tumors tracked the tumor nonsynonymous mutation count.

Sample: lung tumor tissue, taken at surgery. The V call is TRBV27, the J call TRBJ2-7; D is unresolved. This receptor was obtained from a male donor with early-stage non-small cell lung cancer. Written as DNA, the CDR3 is TGTGCCAGCAGTCTCGCCAGAAACTACGAGCAGTACTTC. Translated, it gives CASSLARNYEQYF.